The entry below gives a single T cell receptor beta chain sequence along with its context. Its antigen is not identified. This CDR3 has 14 amino acids. Germline-derived CDR1 and CDR2 are KGHDR and SFDVKD. Unmatched junction bases numbered 8, after V lost 8 bases and J lost 5 bases. Using immunoSEQ multiplex PCR, the repertoire was profiled, and TCRdb retains in-frame clones only, with some absent. The sample has 100,000 to 150,000 clones, 80% to 90% seen once. This specimen belongs to a study of T cell responses to AZD1222 COVID-19 vaccine. General observations from the study: It was only after the peak T cell response that any repertoires were sampled. Among those given AZD1222, only five or six were seropositive at baseline. The sample set comprised mostly white British donors with more females, and clonal diversity was possibly underestimated.

The receptor's source is an adult in good health. Sequenced here: peripheral blood, sampled on day 0 of AZD1222 vaccination. This sequence joins TRBV24-1 and TRBJ1-5; 7 bases are shared with TRBD1. The CDR3 protein is CATKSDREDQPQHF. For the CDR3, the DNA is TGTGCCACCAAATCAGACAGGGAGGATCAGCCCCAGCATTTT.